This T cell receptor beta chain appears in the sequencing data of a study of T cells in Graves' hyperthyroidism and ophthalmopathy. Study-level information: Peripheral blood was secured at the point of initial diagnosis, before any treatment.

Together with thyroid ultrasound, orbital computed tomography, serum thyroxine and TRAb, clinical symptoms were used for diagnoses. Points from the study as a whole: Researchers report that a 13 V-J model separated ophthalmopathy from stable hyperthyroidism.

CDR1 is SGHRS, CDR2 YFSETQ, per germline. The CDR3 runs 16 residues. J lost 0 bases, V lost 4 bases, and 9 bases had no gene match. Using RNA transcripts as the source, TCR beta CDR3 regions were amplified. Researchers ran a first-round RT-PCR on the TCR CDR3 using the HTBI primer set. TCRdb re-analysed the multiplex PCR reads in MiXCR, keeping a single row per CDR3 protein. The data hold over 500,000 distinct CDR3 sequences, with 12% to 15% observed a single time. The sample holds a few counts of this clonotype. Antigen specificity is unknown. The chain is built from TRBV5-1 and TRBJ2-5; 7 bases are a match to TRBD2. The material sequenced was blood. The TCR originated in a woman in her thirties or forties with Graves' hyperthyroidism. CDR3 in amino acids: CASSPRGAGYQETQYF. The CDR3 DNA reads as TGCGCCAGCAGCCCCCGAGGAGCGGGGTACCAAGAGACCCAGTACTTC.